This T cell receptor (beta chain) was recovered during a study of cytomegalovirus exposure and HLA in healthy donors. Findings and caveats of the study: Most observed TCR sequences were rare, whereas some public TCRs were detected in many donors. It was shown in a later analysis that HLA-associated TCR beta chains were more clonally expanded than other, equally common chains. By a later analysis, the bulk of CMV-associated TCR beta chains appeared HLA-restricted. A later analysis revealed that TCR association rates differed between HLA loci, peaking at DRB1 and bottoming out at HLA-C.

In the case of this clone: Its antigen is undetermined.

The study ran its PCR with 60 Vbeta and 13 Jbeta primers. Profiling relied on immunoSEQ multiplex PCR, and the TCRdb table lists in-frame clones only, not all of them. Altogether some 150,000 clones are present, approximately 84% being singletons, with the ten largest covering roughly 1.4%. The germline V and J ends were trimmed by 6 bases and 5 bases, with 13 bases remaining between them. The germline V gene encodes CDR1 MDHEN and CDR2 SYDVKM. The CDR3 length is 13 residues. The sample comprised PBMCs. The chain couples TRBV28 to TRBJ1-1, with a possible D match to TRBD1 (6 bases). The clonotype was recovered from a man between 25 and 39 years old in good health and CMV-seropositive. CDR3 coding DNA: TGTGCCAGCAGGCTCCAGGGGCGGACTGAAGCTTTCTTT. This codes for CASRLQGRTEAFF.